This T cell receptor beta chain stems from a study of T-cell memory formation after mild COVID-19 (dated by TCRdb to about 2021). Regarding the research as a whole: TCR sequence clusters from the two donors were largely donor specific. In two donors, T-cell clones that expanded and contracted after mild COVID-19 were tracked by sequencing TCRalpha and TCRbeta repertoires over time. Two young, previously healthy adult volunteers, one female and one male, were included in the cohort. Beyond this particular receptor, the publication reports: The study included only two mild cases, and larger cohorts that include severe cases with pre-infection samples were judged to be necessary. Contracting CD4+ clones were found mainly in CM and EM memory subsets, while CD8+ clones were enriched in EMRA. The second-wave clones that peaked on day 37 were not confirmed to be SARS-CoV-2 specific. Some responding clones were found in pre-infection memory, which suggests that pre-existing cross-reactive memory T cells took part in the SARS-CoV-2 response. Clones that contracted from day 15 to 85 showed balanced CD4/CD8 phenotypes, whereas a second wave of clones that expanded from day 15 to 37 leaned towards CD4+.

The V and J ends are trimmed by 1 base and 6 bases, leaving 10 bases between them. The CDR3 goes from the cysteine to the phenylalanine over 14 residues. Left in the record is the CDR3 DNA by itself, 42 bases read in frame from the first base. CDR1 and CDR2 were assigned from the germline V gene as SGHRS and YFSETQ. PBMCs were isolated by Ficoll-Paque density gradient centrifugation. The sequencer was an Illumina NovaSeq 6000. Using 5'RACE with constant-segment primers, TCRalpha and TCRbeta cDNA libraries were constructed, with sample barcodes and unique molecular identifiers added in the process. Trizol reagent was used to extract RNA from every sample. The libraries were amplified in two PCR steps, and the second step added a second sample barcode and Illumina TruSeq adapters. Libraries were sequenced on an Illumina NovaSeq with 2 x 150 bp paired-end reads. Regarding the original processing steps: The reads were demultiplexed and collapsed into UMI-guided consensus sequences using migec v1.2.7. Using mixcr v2.1.11, UMI consensuses were aligned to TRA and TRB V and J templates and then assembled into clonotypes. A clonotype was counted as expanded or contracted only if both edgeR and NoisET called the change significant, with noise models trained on biological replicates. edgeR calls used a false discovery rate-adjusted p below 0.01 and a log2 fold-change threshold of 1. As an exploratory analysis of dynamics, PCA with hierarchical clustering was applied to max-normalized trajectories of the 1000 most abundant clonotypes. The CD4 or CD8 phenotype of responding clones was assigned using the separately sequenced CD4+ and CD8+ repertoires. TCRdb trimmed the raw reads at Q25, called clones with MiXCR and kept productive beta chains. Merged by CDR3 protein, the rows form single entries marked with the most common genes and DNA. The V and J calls, along with clone size, are taken from TCRdb and not from the paper's own processing. Present in this sample are 500,000 to 600,000 distinct CDR3 sequences, 18% of which were seen just once. 12% of the sample goes to the ten largest clones.

In regard to this clonotype: Its antigen is still unknown. Per-nucleotide qualities are absent, and no much larger clonotype sits a single base away.

The receptor was isolated from an adult woman who had mild COVID-19 (a few samples of this study predate the infection). The sample titles of this study are shuffled in the database, so cell type and time point are left out; the donor was told from shared clones. This chain joins TRBV5-1 to TRBJ2-2; a tentative D call is TRBD1 (5 bases match). The sample taken for sequencing was PBMCs or a T cell subset sorted from them (not recorded which). CDR3 protein: CASSLSRVAGELFF. Read as DNA, the sequence is TGCGCCAGCAGCTTGAGCAGGGTCGCCGGGGAGCTGTTTTTT.